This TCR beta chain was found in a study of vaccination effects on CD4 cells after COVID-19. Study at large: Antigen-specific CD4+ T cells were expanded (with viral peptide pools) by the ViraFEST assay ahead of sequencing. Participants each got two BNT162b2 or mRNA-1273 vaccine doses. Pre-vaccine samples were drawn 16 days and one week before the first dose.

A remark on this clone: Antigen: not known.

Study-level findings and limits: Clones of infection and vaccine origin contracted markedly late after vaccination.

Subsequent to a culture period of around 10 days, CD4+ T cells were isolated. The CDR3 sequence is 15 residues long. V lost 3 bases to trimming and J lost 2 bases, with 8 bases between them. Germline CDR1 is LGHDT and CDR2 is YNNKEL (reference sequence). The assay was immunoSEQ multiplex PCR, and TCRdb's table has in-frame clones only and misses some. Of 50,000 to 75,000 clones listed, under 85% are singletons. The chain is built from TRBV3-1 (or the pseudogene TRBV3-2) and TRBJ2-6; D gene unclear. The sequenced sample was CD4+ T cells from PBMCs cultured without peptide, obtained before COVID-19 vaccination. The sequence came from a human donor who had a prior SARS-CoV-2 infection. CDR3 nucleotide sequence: TGTGCCAGCAGCCAGGATGCGACTGGGGCCAACGTCCTGACTTTC. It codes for CASSQDATGANVLTF.